These T cell receptor beta chains were read from a single sample in a study of early T cells in non-severe SARS-CoV-2 infection. A single record per CDR3 protein comes from TCRdb applying MiXCR to the 5' RACE reads. Of more than 85,000 distinct CDR3 sequences listed, over 10% were seen once; the top ten hold 5.5% to 7%. The sequenced sample consisted of whole blood. The receptors here all came from an adult who was a healthcare worker with PCR-confirmed SARS-CoV-2 infection or an uninfected control (not recorded which). Each CDR3 is given with its conserved first and last residue. Each record gives: V gene, J gene, D gene, CDR3 protein. A D gene is named only where the DNA matches it firmly.

>TRBV5-1|TRBJ2-3|TRBD2
CASNTPRGASGSTDTQYF
>TRBV18|TRBJ1-2|.
CASSRSGNYGYTF
>TRBV4-1|TRBJ2-6|.
CASSRSEQVSGANVLTF
>TRBV12-3/TRBV12-4|TRBJ1-2|.
CASGKGDGYTF
>TRBV6-5|TRBJ1-6|TRBD1
CASSMTGRRSPLHF
>TRBV7-6|TRBJ2-3|.
CASSFGQGPTDTQYF
>TRBV13|TRBJ2-1|TRBD2
CASSSPRETGEQFF
>TRBV6-6|TRBJ1-5|.
CASSYSGIGGAVNQPQHF
>TRBV5-1|TRBJ2-7|.
CASSLESGRYEQYF
>TRBV6-2/TRBV6-3|TRBJ1-4|.
CASRNPRLGEKLFF
>TRBV9|TRBJ1-4|.
CASSVGPHNEKLFF